This is a list of T cell receptor beta chains from one sample in a study of shared clonotypes between healthy human individuals. Assay: immunoSEQ multiplex PCR; the TCRdb copy retains only in-frame clones and omits some. The sample includes millions of clones, over 85% of them seen just once. The sequenced sample was naive CD4+ T cells sorted from blood. The origin of the receptors is a man between 18 and 29 years old in good health. The CDR3 runs from the conserved cysteine through the conserved F or W. The D gene is left open where the match is weak. Clone size is not always given. Where it is, it says once, few, many or a class for expanded clones.

TRBJ1-6	14	TRBV7-9	few	.	CASSLVLDNSPLHF	TGTGCCAGCAGCTTAGTACTGGATAATTCACCCCTCCACTTT
TRBJ1-3	15	TRBV30	.	.	CAWSRDSGTLNTIYF	TGTGCCTGGAGTAGGGACTCCGGAACCCTAAACACCATATATTTT
TRBJ2-5	15	TRBV13	.	.	CASSVGDRRGATQYF	TGTGCCAGCAGCGTCGGGGACAGAAGGGGGGCGACCCAGTACTTC
TRBJ2-5	16	TRBV9	.	TRBD2	CASSVVSGRAGETQYF	TGTGCCAGCAGCGTAGTGAGCGGGAGGGCCGGGGAGACCCAGTACTTC
TRBJ2-7	18	TRBV7-2	.	TRBD2	CASSLAGLAGARTYEQYF	TGTGCCAGCAGCTTAGCGGGACTAGCGGGGGCGAGAACCTACGAGCAGTACTTC
TRBJ1-6	13	TRBV7-2	.	TRBD1	CASSLNRGPPLHF	TGTGCCAGCAGTCTGAACAGGGGCCCACCCCTCCACTTT
TRBJ1-4	15	TRBV29-1	.	TRBD1	CSVMDRSTPGEKLFF	TGCAGCGTGATGGACAGGTCAACGCCGGGGGAAAAACTGTTTTTT
TRBJ1-1	12	TRBV19	.	TRBD1	CASQDRRAMAFF	TGTGCCAGCCAGGACAGGAGGGCGATGGCTTTCTTT
TRBJ1-4	11	TRBV30	few	.	CAWNPDRRLFF	TGTGCCTGGAATCCTGACAGGAGACTGTTTTTT
TRBJ1-2	15	TRBV2	.	.	CASSERWQINYGYTF	TGTGCCAGCAGTGAAAGATGGCAAATTAACTATGGCTACACCTTC
TRBJ2-1	16	TRBV11-3	.	.	CASSLDPRRSSDEQFF	TGTGCCAGCAGCTTAGATCCACGCCGATCATCCGATGAGCAGTTCTTC
TRBJ1-4	15	TRBV5-1	.	.	CASSPLGGKNEKLFF	TGCGCCAGCAGCCCCTTAGGGGGGAAGAATGAAAAACTGTTTTTT
TRBJ1-6	19	TRBV2	.	.	CASSEDSPKVGSYNSPLHF	TGTGCCAGCAGTGAAGACAGCCCCAAGGTTGGATCCTATAATTCACCCCTCCACTTT
TRBJ2-7	14	TRBV9	.	.	CASSAGTVTYEQYF	TGTGCCAGCAGCGCGGGGACTGTTACCTACGAGCAGTACTTC
TRBJ2-7	16	TRBV15	.	TRBD1	CATSSSTGTGLGEQYF	TGTGCCACCAGCAGCTCAACCGGGACAGGGTTGGGTGAGCAGTACTTC
TRBJ2-6	16	TRBV2	.	TRBD1	CASSLQGSAGANVLTF	TGTGCCAGCAGTCTACAGGGGAGTGCGGGGGCCAACGTCCTGACTTTC
TRBJ2-7	12	TRBV2	.	.	CASSWGPHEQYF	TGTGCCAGCAGTTGGGGACCCCACGAGCAGTACTTC
TRBJ2-7	12	TRBV30	.	.	CAWRGSRYEQYF	TGTGCCTGGAGGGGCAGTCGCTACGAGCAGTACTTC
TRBJ1-4	15	TRBV6-5	.	TRBD1	CASSYSSGGWEKLFF	TGTGCCAGCAGTTACTCATCAGGGGGTTGGGAAAAACTGTTTTTT